Below, 21 T cell receptor beta chains from the same sample are listed, as sequenced in a study of blood T cells in healthy people across ages. Then a second PCR, running about 6 to 12 cycles, was carried out with a sample-barcoded 5' primer and a J-beta primer mix. TCRdb independently ran MiXCR on the 5' RACE reads; one entry per CDR3 protein. The data show over 950,000 distinct CDR3 sequences, roughly two fifths seen once. Sequenced: blood. Source of these receptors: a man between 18 and 29 years old in good health.

In its sample, this clonotype was seen once. The chain joins TRBV6-2 or TRBV6-3 to TRBJ2-5; maybe TRBD1 (6 bases). There are 10 residues in the CDR3. Trimming pared 8 bases from V and 11 bases from J, leaving 12 bases between. CDR1 is MNHEY, CDR2 SVGEGT, per germline. CDR3 in DNA: TGTGCCAGCCGGGACAATGAGCAGTACTTC. It is translated as CASRDNEQYF.

The rearrangement joins TRBV5-1 to TRBJ2-5; unclear D gene. This CDR3 has 13 residues. V lost 1 base, J lost 5 bases, and 9 bases lay in between. Germline V gives CDR1 SGHRS, CDR2 YFSETQ. CDR3 DNA: TGCGCCAGCAGCTTGAAATTGCGGGAGACCCAGTACTTC. Translation gives CASSLKLRETQYF.

This clonotype was seen ten or more times. The chain couples TRBV7-2 to TRBJ1-1; weak D call: TRBD1 (5 bases). Germline loops: CDR1 SGHTA, CDR2 FQGNSA. Trimming cost V 4 bases and J 1 base, with 13 bases left between them. The CDR3 is 15 amino acids. CDR3 protein: CASSSWTSRNTEAFF. DNA for the CDR3: TGTGCCAGCAGCTCGTGGACATCCCGGAACACTGAAGCTTTCTTT. Full variable domain (rest looked up from reference TRBV7-2 and TRBJ1-1): GAGVSQSPSNKVTEKGKDVELRCDPISGHTALYWYRQSLGQGLEFLIYFQGNSAPDKSGLPSDRFSAERTGGSVSTLTIQRTQQEDSAVYLCASSSWTSRNTEAFFGQGTRLTVV.

The chain has TRBV4-3 and TRBJ1-5; perhaps TRBD1 as D (5 bases). Trimming took off 0 bases at V and 6 bases at J, with 15 bases between the two ends. Germline V gives CDR1 LGHNA, CDR2 YSLEER. The CDR3 is made up of 16 amino acids. The CDR3 DNA reads TGCGCCAGCAGCCAAGATTACCAAGGGGATGGTCAGCCCCAGCATTTT. Its translation: CASSQDYQGDGQPQHF.

This clonotype occurred a few times. The chain has TRBV20-1 and TRBJ2-7; 8 positions match TRBD1. V shed 6 bases and J 7 bases; nucleotides not matched to a gene: 17. Germline CDR1 reads DFQATT; CDR2 reads SNEGSKA (reference sequence). There are 15 residues in the CDR3. DNA of the CDR3: TGCAGTGCGGACCCCGCGGACAGGGAGAGCAATGAGCAGTACTTC. Translating gives CSADPADRESNEQYF.

The rearrangement links TRBV27 to TRBJ2-1; D might be TRBD1 (5 bases). Trimming removed 3 bases at V and 8 bases at J, with 11 bases between. CDR1 is MNHEY, CDR2 SMNVEV, per germline (reference sequence). The CDR3 has 13 amino acids. In DNA, the CDR3 is TGTGCCAGCAGTTTGACTCAGGGTCATGAGCAGTTCTTC. It yields the protein CASSLTQGHEQFF.

This clonotype showed up just once. The V call is TRBV11-1, the J call TRBJ2-7, with D unclear. Per the germline V gene, CDR1 is SGHAT and CDR2 is FQDESV (reference sequence). This CDR3 contains 12 residues. The V end lost 5 bases, the J end lost 0 bases, and 5 bases lay between the germline ends. This chain's CDR3 is CASSAYSYEQYF. The CDR3 nucleotides read TGTGCCAGCAGCGCTTACTCCTACGAGCAGTACTTC.

With regard to this clonotype: An end of the junction does not agree with germline; a read error may underlie this. The chain joins TRBV6-2 or TRBV6-3 to TRBJ1-4; perhaps TRBD1 as D (5 bases). The CDR3 has 15 amino acids. From germline, CDR1 is MNHEY and CDR2 SVGEGT. CDR3 sequence reads: CANSYDRGNNEKLFF. DNA of the CDR3: TGTGCCAACAGTTACGATCGGGGGAATAATGAAAAACTGTTTTTT.

This rearrangement joins TRBV27 to TRBJ2-1; D possibly uses TRBD1 or TRBD2 (5 bases each). The CDR3 totals 15 residues. Germline V gives CDR1 MNHEY, CDR2 SMNVEV (reference sequence). V shed 6 bases and J shed 6 bases, with 18 bases lying between them. CDR3 in amino acids: CASRLNFLGGNEQFF. CDR3 sequence (DNA): TGTGCCAGCAGGTTAAATTTTCTTGGGGGCAATGAGCAGTTCTTC.

Only a few counts were recorded for this clonotype. This chain's CDR3 is CSASNREDEQFF. Written as DNA, the CDR3 is TGCAGTGCTAGTAATCGAGAAGATGAGCAGTTCTTC. The V and J genes are TRBV20-1 and TRBJ2-1, with D unclear. Germline assignment: CDR1 DFQATT and CDR2 SNEGSKA (reference sequence). This CDR3 spans 12 amino acids. V was clipped by 3 bases and J by 8 bases, with 11 bases between them.

There are a few counts of this clonotype. The chain uses TRBV9 and TRBJ2-3; 7 bases agree with TRBD1. J was trimmed by 7 bases and V by 2 bases; bases with no gene match: 13. The CDR3 spans 16 residues. Germline CDR1 is SGDLS and CDR2 is YYNGEE. The CDR3 DNA is TGTGCCAGCAGCGTCGTGGGGCAGGGGGTAAAGAATACGCAGTATTTT. Its translation: CASSVVGQGVKNTQYF.

This clonotype showed up just a few times. This chain connects TRBV21-1 to TRBJ1-1. TRBV21-1 is annotated as a pseudogene. This CDR3 spans 14 amino acids. The CDR3 here is CASSKAPENTEAFF. The CDR3 region has the DNA TGTGCCAGCAGCAAAGCCCCCGAGAACACTGAAGCTTTCTTT.

The rearrangement joins TRBV2 to TRBJ1-1; D is ambiguous. V was cut by 5 bases and J by 5 bases, with 18 bases left in between. The CDR3 runs 15 residues. Germline V gives CDR1 SNHLY, CDR2 FYNNEI. The CDR3 is CASSLLVRSGTEAFF. In nucleotides, the CDR3 is TGTGCCAGCAGTCTCCTCGTCCGGTCGGGGACTGAAGCTTTCTTT.

This clonotype was observed a handful of times. This sequence may be a read error, since a much larger clone differs from it by one base. The chain couples TRBV29-1 to TRBJ2-1; no definite D call. The DNA end is a closer match to TRBJ2-7, so the J assignment may be wrong. This CDR3 has 12 amino acids. Germline-derived CDR1 and CDR2 are SQVTM and ANQGSEA. The CDR3 DNA sequence: TGCAGCTCCCGGGTCTCCTACAATGAGCAGTACTTC. It encodes CSSRVSYNEQYF.

The sample holds a few counts of this clonotype. The V gene is TRBV7-3, the J gene TRBJ1-1; D possibly corresponds to TRBD1 (5 bases). Trimming took 5 bases from V and 6 from J, leaving 19 bases between them. Germline CDR1 is SGHTA and CDR2 is FQGTGA. The CDR3 sequence is 15 residues long. CDR3: CASSRTPGSGSEAFF. In DNA, the CDR3 is TGTGCCAGCAGCCGAACTCCAGGGTCCGGCTCTGAAGCTTTCTTT.

The rearrangement joins TRBV28 to TRBJ2-4; 8 bases map to TRBD1. CDR1 and CDR2 (germline): MDHEN, SYDVKM. The J segment lost 8 bases and the V segment lost 5 bases, leaving 8 bases of the junction unmatched. The CDR3 runs 14 residues. The CDR3 bases are TGTGCCAGCAGTACTGGACAGGGAAGGGACATTCAGTACTTC. This encodes CASSTGQGRDIQYF.

The chain employs TRBV4-3 and TRBJ1-2; D gene unclear. Trimming pared 0 bases from V and 8 bases from J, leaving 16 bases between. This CDR3 contains 15 residues. CDR1 and CDR2 from the germline V gene are LGHNA and YSLEER. The CDR3 nucleotides read TGCGCCAGCAGCCAAGAATTAGGGCTGGATAGCGGCTACACCTTC. Translated, it gives CASSQELGLDSGYTF.

The V call is TRBV4-3, the J call TRBJ2-3; D might be TRBD1 (5 bases). Trimming removed 1 base at V and 5 bases at J, with 10 bases between. CDR1 and CDR2 from the germline V gene are LGHNA and YSLEER. The CDR3 has 14 amino acids. This CDR3 reads CASSQGVRVDTQYF. In DNA form, the CDR3 reads TGCGCCAGCAGCCAAGGGGTCAGGGTAGATACGCAGTATTTT.

The chain recombines TRBV6-1 with TRBJ1-4, with D possibly matching TRBD1 (5 bases). Trimming shortened V by 1 base and J by 3 bases, and 12 bases separated the two germline ends. CDR1 is MNHNS and CDR2 is SASEGT in the germline V gene. The CDR3 extends over 16 amino acids. The CDR3 nucleotides are TGTGCCAGCAGTGAAGTGTGGGGGGAAGCTAATGAAAAACTGTTTTTT. This gives the protein CASSEVWGEANEKLFF.

The chain uses TRBV24-1 and TRBJ2-3; D gene ambiguous. V gave up 4 bases and J gave up 0 bases, with 10 bases separating them. This CDR3 region has 15 residues. The germline CDR1 and CDR2 sequences are KGHDR and SFDVKD. The CDR3 protein is CATSEGITSTDTQYF. CDR3 in DNA: TGTGCCACCAGTGAGGGGATTACTAGCACAGATACGCAGTATTTT.

The CDR3 nucleotides read TGTGCCAGCAGCGGACTAGGGAGCGTCAATGAGCAGTTCTTC. This gives the protein CASSGLGSVNEQFF. The chain recombines TRBV12-3 or TRBV12-4 with TRBJ2-1; 7 bases agree with TRBD2. The V and J ends lost 6 bases and 6 bases, in that order; junction bases with no gene match: 8. The CDR3 sequence is 14 residues long.